This T cell receptor beta chain was sequenced during a study of CD8+ T cells in alopecia areata. Looking at the study overall: Tofacitinib administration to treated patients was oral, at 5 to 10 mg twice daily.

RNA extraction and reverse transcription yielded cDNA as sequencing template. Generated by immunoSEQ multiplex PCR, the TCRdb table keeps only in-frame clones and is missing some. This repertoire shows some 200,000 clones, roughly 53% found once; its top ten account for 10% to 15%. Treatment described: oral pan-JAK inhibitor, 5-10 mg twice daily. The CDR3 covers 13 residues. The germline CDR1 and CDR2 sequences are SGHDN and FVKESK. Deletions cut 4 bases from V and 8 bases from J, with 11 bases between. The sequence was obtained from a human donor with alopecia areata. The gene calls are TRBV14 and TRBJ1-4; no clear D gene. Specimen: CD8+ T cells sorted from blood, collected at week 24, from a patient treated with tofacitinib. The chain's CDR3 is CASSPVSAEKLFF. CDR3 nucleotides: TGTGCCAGCAGCCCAGTTTCGGCCGAAAAACTGTTTTTT.